This TCR beta chain stems from a study of cytomegalovirus exposure and HLA in healthy donors. The study ran its PCR with 60 Vbeta and 13 Jbeta primers. TCRdb keeps only in-frame clones here, not all; method: immunoSEQ multiplex PCR. The sample lists 100,000 to 150,000 clones; around 80% were seen once. Per the germline V gene, CDR1 is GTSNPN and CDR2 is SVGIG (reference sequence). V trimming: 3 bases; J trimming: 3 bases; junction bases outside the gene matches: 19. CDR3 size: 20 residues. This rearrangement joins TRBV30 to TRBJ2-6; 8 bases are shared with TRBD1. Specimen: PBMCs. The receptor comes from a man in his thirties or forties in good health and CMV-seropositive. As DNA, the CDR3 is TGTGCCTGGAGGGGCGTGCAGGATGGCAGGGGGCTTGTTGGGGCCAACGTCCTGACTTTC. Protein sequence: CAWRGVQDGRGLVGANVLTF. Looking up the rest from reference TRBV30 and TRBJ2-6 gives the full variable domain: SQTIHQWPATLVQPVGSPLSLECTVEGTSNPNLYWYRQAAGRGLQLLFYSVGIGQISSEVPQNLSASRPQDRQFILSSKKLLLSDSGFYLCAWRGVQDGRGLVGANVLTFGAGSRLTVL.